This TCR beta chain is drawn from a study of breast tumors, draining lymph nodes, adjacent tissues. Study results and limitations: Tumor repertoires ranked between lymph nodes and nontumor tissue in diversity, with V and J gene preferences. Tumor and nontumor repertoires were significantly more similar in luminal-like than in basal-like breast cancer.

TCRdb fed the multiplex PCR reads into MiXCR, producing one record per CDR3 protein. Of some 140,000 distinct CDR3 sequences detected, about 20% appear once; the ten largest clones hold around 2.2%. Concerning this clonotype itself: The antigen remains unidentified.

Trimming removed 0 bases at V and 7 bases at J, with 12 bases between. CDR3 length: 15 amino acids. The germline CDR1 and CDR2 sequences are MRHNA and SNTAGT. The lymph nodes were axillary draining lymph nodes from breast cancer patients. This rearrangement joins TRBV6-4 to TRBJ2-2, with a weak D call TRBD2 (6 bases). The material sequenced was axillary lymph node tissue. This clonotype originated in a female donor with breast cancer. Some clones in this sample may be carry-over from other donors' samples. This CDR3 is CASSDSGGMDGELFF. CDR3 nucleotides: TGTGCCAGCAGTGACTCTGGCGGGATGGACGGGGAGCTGTTTTTT.